This TCR beta chain was identified during a study of T cells after yellow fever vaccination. About the research overall: Some fractions had low cell numbers, and these were prepared with SMART-Seq v4 Ultra Low Input.

Germline assignment: CDR1 SGHRS and CDR2 YFSETQ. This CDR3 has 16 amino acids. The V segment lost 0 bases and the J segment 1 base; nucleotides outside the gene matches: 3. This clonotype was counted a few times. What it recognizes is unknown. The study, taken as a whole, reports: The booster saw the reappearance of most primary-vaccination clones (approximately 97% CD4, around 90% CD8). By day 5 rather than day 15, the secondary response had peaked, though it was weaker.

Generation of TCR cDNA used 5'RACE template switching (which added a universal primer site and UMIs). TCRdb passed the 5' RACE reads through MiXCR, listing each CDR3 protein once. The profile shows around 320,000 distinct CDR3 sequences, 8.7% of them singletons. The sequence derives from a man between 18 and 35 years old who received the YFV17D yellow fever vaccine. Sequenced here: CD4+ T cells sorted from PBMCs, sampled 5 days after the yellow fever booster vaccination. This chain joins TRBV5-1 and TRBJ2-1; 8 bases are a match to TRBD2. The CDR3 coding sequence is TGCGCCAGCAGCTTGGACGGGGGGGCTTCCTACAATGAGCAGTTCTTC. This encodes CASSLDGGASYNEQFF.